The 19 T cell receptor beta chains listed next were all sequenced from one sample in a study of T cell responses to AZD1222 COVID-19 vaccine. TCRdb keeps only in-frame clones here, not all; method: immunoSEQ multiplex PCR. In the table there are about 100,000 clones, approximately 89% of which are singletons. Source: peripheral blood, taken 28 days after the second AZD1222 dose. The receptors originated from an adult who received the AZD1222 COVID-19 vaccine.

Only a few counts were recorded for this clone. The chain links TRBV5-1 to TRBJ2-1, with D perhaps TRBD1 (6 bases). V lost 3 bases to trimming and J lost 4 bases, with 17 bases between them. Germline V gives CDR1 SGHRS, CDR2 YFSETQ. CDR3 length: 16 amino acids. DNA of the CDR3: TGCGCCAGCAGCTCGGCCGAAAGGGGGAATTACAATGAGCAGTTCTTC. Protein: CASSSAERGNYNEQFF.

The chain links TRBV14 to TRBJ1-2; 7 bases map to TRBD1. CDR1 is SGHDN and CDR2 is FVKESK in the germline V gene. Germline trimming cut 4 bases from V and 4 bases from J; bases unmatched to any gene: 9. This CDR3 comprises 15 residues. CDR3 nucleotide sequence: TGTGCCAGCAGCCTAACGGGACAGCAACCCTATGGCTACACCTTC. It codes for CASSLTGQQPYGYTF.

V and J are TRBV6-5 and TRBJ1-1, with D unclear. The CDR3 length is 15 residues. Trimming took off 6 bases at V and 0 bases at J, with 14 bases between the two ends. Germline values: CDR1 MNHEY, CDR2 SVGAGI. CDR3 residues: CASRPLRHLNTEAFF. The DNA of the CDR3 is TGTGCCAGCAGACCTCTCCGACACCTGAACACTGAAGCTTTCTTT.

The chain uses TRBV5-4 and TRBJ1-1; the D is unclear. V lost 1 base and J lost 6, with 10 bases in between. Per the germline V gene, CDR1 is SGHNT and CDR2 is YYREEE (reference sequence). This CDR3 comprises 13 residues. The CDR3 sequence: CASSLMPYPEAFF. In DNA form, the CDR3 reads TGTGCCAGCAGCTTGATGCCGTATCCTGAAGCTTTCTTT.

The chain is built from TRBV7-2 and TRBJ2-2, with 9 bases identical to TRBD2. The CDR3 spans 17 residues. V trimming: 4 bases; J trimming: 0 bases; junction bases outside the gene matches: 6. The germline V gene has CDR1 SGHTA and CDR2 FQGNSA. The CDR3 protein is CASSSNSGGPNTGELFF. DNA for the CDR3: TGTGCCAGCAGCTCGAATAGCGGGGGCCCGAACACCGGGGAGCTGTTTTTT.

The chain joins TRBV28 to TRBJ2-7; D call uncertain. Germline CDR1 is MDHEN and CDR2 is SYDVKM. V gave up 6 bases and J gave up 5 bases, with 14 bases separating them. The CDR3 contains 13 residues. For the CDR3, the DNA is TGTGCCAGCAGGCCCCAAGAAGTAGACGAGCAGTACTTC. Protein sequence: CASRPQEVDEQYF.

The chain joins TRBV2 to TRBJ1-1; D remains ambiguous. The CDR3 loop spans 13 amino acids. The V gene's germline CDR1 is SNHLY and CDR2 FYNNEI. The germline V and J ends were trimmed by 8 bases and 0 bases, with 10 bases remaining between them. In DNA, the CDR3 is TGTGCCAGCTTCCCAGAAATGAACACTGAAGCTTTCTTT. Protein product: CASFPEMNTEAFF. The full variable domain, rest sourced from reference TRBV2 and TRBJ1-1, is EPEVTQTPSHQVTQMGQEVILRCVPISNHLYFYWYRQILGQKVEFLVSFYNNEISEKSEIFDDQFSVERPDGSNFTLKIRSTKLEDSAMYFCASFPEMNTEAFFGQGTRLTVV.

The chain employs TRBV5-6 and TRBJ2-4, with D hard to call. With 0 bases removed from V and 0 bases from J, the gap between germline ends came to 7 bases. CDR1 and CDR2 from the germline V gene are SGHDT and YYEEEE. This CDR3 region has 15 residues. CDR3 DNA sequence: TGTGCCAGCAGCTTGGCCGGTGGAGCCAAAAACATTCAGTACTTC. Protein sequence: CASSLAGGAKNIQYF.

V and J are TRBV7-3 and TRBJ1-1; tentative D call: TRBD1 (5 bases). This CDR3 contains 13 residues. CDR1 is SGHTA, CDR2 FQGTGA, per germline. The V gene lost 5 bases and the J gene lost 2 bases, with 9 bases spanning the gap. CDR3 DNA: TGTGCCAGCAGCATACAGGCTAACACTGAAGCTTTCTTT. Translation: CASSIQANTEAFF.

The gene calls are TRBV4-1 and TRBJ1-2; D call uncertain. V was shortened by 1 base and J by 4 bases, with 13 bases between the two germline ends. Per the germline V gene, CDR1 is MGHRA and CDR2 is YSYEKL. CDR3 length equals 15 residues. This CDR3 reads CASSQGDHSFYGYTF. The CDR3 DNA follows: TGCGCCAGCAGCCAAGGCGACCACAGTTTCTATGGCTACACCTTC.

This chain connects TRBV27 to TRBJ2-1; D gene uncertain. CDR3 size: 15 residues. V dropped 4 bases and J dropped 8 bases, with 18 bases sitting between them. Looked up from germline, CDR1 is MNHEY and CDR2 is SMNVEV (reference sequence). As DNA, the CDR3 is TGTGCCAGCAGTTCGACGAGTATATACAATGATGAGCAGTTCTTC. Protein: CASSSTSIYNDEQFF.

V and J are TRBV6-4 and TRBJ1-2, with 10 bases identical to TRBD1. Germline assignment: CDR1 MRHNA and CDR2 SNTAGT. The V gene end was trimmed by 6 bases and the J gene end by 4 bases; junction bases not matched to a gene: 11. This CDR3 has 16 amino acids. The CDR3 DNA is TGTGCCAGCAGAAGGGATTCGACAGGGGGCGGCTATGGCTACACCTTC. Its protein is CASRRDSTGGGYGYTF.

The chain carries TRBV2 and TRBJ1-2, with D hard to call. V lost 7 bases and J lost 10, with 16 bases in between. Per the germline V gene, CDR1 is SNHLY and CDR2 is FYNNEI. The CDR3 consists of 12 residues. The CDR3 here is CASTFFAEDYTF. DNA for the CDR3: TGTGCCAGCACGTTTTTCGCGGAGGACTACACCTTC.

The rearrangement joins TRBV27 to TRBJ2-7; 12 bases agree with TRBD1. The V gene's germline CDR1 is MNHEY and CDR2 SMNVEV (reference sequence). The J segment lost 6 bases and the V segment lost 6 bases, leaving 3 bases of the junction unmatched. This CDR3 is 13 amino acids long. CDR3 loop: CASRGQGALEQYF. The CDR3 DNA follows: TGTGCCAGCAGGGGACAGGGGGCGCTCGAGCAGTACTTC.

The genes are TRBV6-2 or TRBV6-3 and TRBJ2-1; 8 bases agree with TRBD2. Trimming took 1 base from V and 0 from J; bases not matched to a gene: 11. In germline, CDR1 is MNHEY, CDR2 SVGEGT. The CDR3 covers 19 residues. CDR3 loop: CASSYFGRGPTHSYNEQFF. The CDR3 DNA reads TGTGCCAGCAGTTACTTCGGGAGGGGCCCTACCCACTCCTACAATGAGCAGTTCTTC.

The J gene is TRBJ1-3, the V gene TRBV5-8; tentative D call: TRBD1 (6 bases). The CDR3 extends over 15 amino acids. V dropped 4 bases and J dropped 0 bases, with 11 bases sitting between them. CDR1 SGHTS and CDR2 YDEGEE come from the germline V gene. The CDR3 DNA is TGTGCCAGCAGCCCCGGACAGACCTCTGGAAACACCATATATTTT. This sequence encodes CASSPGQTSGNTIYF.

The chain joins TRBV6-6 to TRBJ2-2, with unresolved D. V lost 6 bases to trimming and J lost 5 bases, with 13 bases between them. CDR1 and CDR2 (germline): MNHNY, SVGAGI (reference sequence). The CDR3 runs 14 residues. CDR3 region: CASSQGLETGELFF. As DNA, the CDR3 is TGTGCCAGCAGCCAAGGCCTGGAGACCGGGGAGCTGTTTTTT.

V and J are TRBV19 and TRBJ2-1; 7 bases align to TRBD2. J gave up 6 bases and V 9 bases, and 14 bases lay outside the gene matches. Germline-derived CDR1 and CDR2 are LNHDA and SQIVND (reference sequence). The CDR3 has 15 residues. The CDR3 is CASRPPGLTTNEQFF. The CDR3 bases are TGTGCCAGCCGACCTCCGGGACTAACCACCAATGAGCAGTTCTTC.

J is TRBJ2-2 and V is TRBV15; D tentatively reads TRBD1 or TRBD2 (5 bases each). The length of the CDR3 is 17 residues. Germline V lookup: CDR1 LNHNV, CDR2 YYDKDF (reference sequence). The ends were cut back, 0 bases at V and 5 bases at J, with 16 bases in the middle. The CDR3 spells CATSRDGTRRRTGELFF. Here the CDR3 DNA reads TGTGCCACCAGCAGAGATGGGACCCGAAGGAGGACCGGGGAGCTGTTTTTT.